This is a list of T cell receptor beta chains from one sample in a study of blood T cell repertoires in COVID-19. Sequencing used immunoSEQ multiplex PCR; TCRdb keeps in-frame clones, though not all of them. The repertoire holds about 200,000 clones, approximately 83% seen once, with 27% in the top ten. The source material was peripheral blood. All receptors derive from a middle-aged man with acute or convalescent COVID-19. Each CDR3 is given with its conserved first and last residue. A D gene is named only where the DNA matches it firmly. Expanded clones get a size class; other rows say once, few or many, or leave the size out.

j_call	clone_size	d_call	v_call	cdr3_aa	cdr3_nt
TRBJ2-3	-	-	TRBV18	CASSPAPRTDTQYF	TGTGCCAGCTCACCCGCTCCTAGAACAGATACGCAGTATTTT
TRBJ1-2	-	TRBD1	TRBV28	CASSLARDRGGYTF	TGTGCCAGCAGTTTAGCTCGGGACAGGGGTGGCTACACCTTC
TRBJ2-7	few	TRBD1	TRBV15	CATSRSRDRLYEQYF	TGTGCCACCAGCAGATCCCGGGACAGGCTCTACGAGCAGTACTTC
TRBJ1-1	-	TRBD1	TRBV5-1	CASSAATGLNTEAFF	TGCGCCAGCAGCGCCGCGACAGGGTTGAACACTGAAGCTTTCTTT
TRBJ1-1	-	-	TRBV30	CAWSDMKTGREEAFF	TGTGCCTGGAGTGACATGAAGACAGGACGCGAGGAAGCTTTCTTT
TRBJ2-2	-	TRBD2	TRBV10-2	CASSESLAGGTGELFF	TGCGCCAGCAGTGAGTCGCTAGCGGGAGGTACCGGGGAGCTGTTTTTT
TRBJ1-6	-	TRBD1	TRBV18	CASSRLGTGSKNSPLHF	TGTGCCAGCTCCCGCCTTGGGACAGGGTCGAAGAATTCACCCCTCCACTTT
TRBJ1-1	few	-	TRBV5-1	CASSPKQVGDTEAFF	TGCGCCAGCAGCCCGAAACAGGTTGGTGACACTGAAGCTTTCTTT
TRBJ2-2	-	TRBD2	TRBV7-2	CASSLARRSGATNTGELFF	TGTGCCAGCAGCTTAGCGCGAAGGAGCGGGGCCACGAACACCGGGGAGCTGTTTTTT
TRBJ2-1	-	TRBD2	TRBV11-3	CASSIGLASNEQFF	TGTGCCAGCAGCATCGGACTAGCATCCAATGAGCAGTTCTTC
TRBJ1-2	few	TRBD1	TRBV5-4	CASSSGQGDGYTF	TGTGCCAGCAGCAGTGGACAGGGGGATGGCTACACCTTC
TRBJ1-1	-	-	TRBV29-1	CSATYPGSNTEAFF	TGCAGCGCCACCTACCCGGGATCTAACACTGAAGCTTTCTTT
TRBJ1-1	-	-	TRBV28	CASTRVGAEAFF	TGTGCCAGCACTCGGGTTGGCGCTGAAGCTTTCTTT
TRBJ2-7	-	-	TRBV4-2	CASGLFGGIDEQYF	TGTGCCAGCGGGTTGTTCGGGGGAATCGACGAGCAGTACTTC
TRBJ2-7	-	TRBD2	TRBV5-4	CASSLNQREGYEQYF	TGTGCCAGCAGCTTGAACCAGCGGGAGGGCTACGAGCAGTACTTC
TRBJ2-2	once	TRBD2	TRBV7-6	CASSKATSGNTGELFF	TGTGCCAGCAGTAAAGCGACTAGCGGGAACACCGGGGAGCTGTTTTTT
TRBJ2-1	-	TRBD2	TRBV7-9	CASSPVLAGVNEQFF	TGTGCCAGCAGCCCCGTTCTAGCGGGAGTAAACGAGCAGTTCTTC
TRBJ2-5	-	-	TRBV2	CASLRQETQYF	TGTGCCAGCCTGAGGCAAGAGACCCAGTACTTC
TRBJ1-6	-	TRBD1	TRBV7-8	CASSLGTGSNSPLHF	TGTGCCAGCAGCTTAGGGACAGGGTCTAATTCACCCCTCCACTTT
TRBJ2-5	-	TRBD2	TRBV5-6	CASSLLIAGNLETQYF	TGTGCCAGCAGCTTGCTTATAGCGGGAAATTTAGAGACCCAGTACTTC
TRBJ1-5	-	-	TRBV6-5	CASSPTGDGNQPQHF	TGTGCCAGCAGTCCTACGGGGGATGGCAATCAGCCCCAGCATTTT
TRBJ2-1	-	TRBD2	TRBV7-3	CASSKTSGSISEQFF	TGTGCCAGCAGCAAAACTAGCGGGAGTATTTCTGAGCAGTTCTTC
TRBJ1-5	few	TRBD1	TRBV30	CAWSPGQTYSNQPQHF	TGTGCCTGGAGTCCGGGACAGACTTATAGCAATCAGCCCCAGCATTTT
TRBJ2-5	-	-	TRBV29-1	CAVGSPPGETQYF	TGCGCGGTCGGGAGCCCCCCAGGAGAGACCCAGTACTTC
TRBJ2-3	-	-	TRBV3-1/TRBV3-2	CASSQVASADTQYF	TGTGCCAGCAGCCAAGTGGCCAGTGCAGATACGCAGTATTTT
TRBJ2-1	-	TRBD1	TRBV11-3	CASSTRQGPYNEQFF	TGTGCCAGCAGCACCCGACAGGGACCCTACAATGAGCAGTTCTTC
TRBJ2-3	once	-	TRBV25-1	CASSGGGTSKSTDTQYF	TGTGCCAGCAGTGGTGGAGGGACTTCTAAAAGCACAGATACGCAGTATTTT
TRBJ1-1	-	-	TRBV2	CASSGGGLNTEAFF	TGTGCCAGCAGTGGGGGGGGTTTGAACACTGAAGCTTTCTTT
TRBJ2-2	-	-	TRBV24-1	CATSDSVRSLYTGELFF	TGTGCCACCAGTGATTCGGTTCGGTCCCTCTACACCGGGGAGCTGTTTTTT
TRBJ1-5	-	-	TRBV7-2	CASSLAASNQPQHF	TGTGCCAGCAGCTTGGCAGCGAGCAATCAGCCCCAGCATTTT
TRBJ2-7	-	-	TRBV7-9	CASSLTWTTYEQYF	TGTGCCAGCAGCTTAACTTGGACAACCTACGAGCAGTACTTC
TRBJ2-2	-	-	TRBV4-1	CASRTQTNTGELFF	TGCGCCAGCAGGACTCAGACGAACACCGGGGAGCTGTTTTTT
TRBJ1-6	-	-	TRBV7-8	CASSLPTTGRNSPLHF	TGTGCCAGCAGCCTACCGACGACCGGGAGGAATTCACCCCTCCACTTT
TRBJ2-5	once	-	TRBV6-5	CASTANWGVQETQYF	TGTGCCAGCACCGCAAATTGGGGGGTGCAAGAGACCCAGTACTTC
TRBJ2-2	-	TRBD2	TRBV6-5	CASKSSGTYTGELFF	TGTGCCAGCAAATCTAGCGGGACATACACCGGGGAGCTGTTTTTT
TRBJ1-1	-	-	TRBV5-1	CASSFAGMNTEAFF	TGCGCCAGCAGCTTCGCAGGGATGAACACTGAAGCTTTCTTT
TRBJ1-5	few	TRBD1	TRBV6-2/TRBV6-3	CASSLWTGGNQPQHF	TGTGCCAGCAGTTTATGGACAGGGGGCAATCAGCCCCAGCATTTT
TRBJ2-2	-	-	TRBV28	CASSIPKPGTRTGELFF	TGTGCCAGCAGTATACCAAAGCCCGGGACACGCACCGGGGAGCTGTTTTTT
TRBJ2-3	many	-	TRBV4-3	CASSQDGTTTDTQYF	TGCGCCAGCAGCCAAGATGGCACCACGACAGATACGCAGTATTTT
TRBJ2-7	few	TRBD1	TRBV11-3	CASSLGTTTGSDEQYF	TGTGCCAGCAGCTTAGGAACAACGACAGGGTCGGACGAGCAGTACTTC
TRBJ1-2	-	-	TRBV4-1	CASSQTPVLNYGYTF	TGCGCCAGCAGCCAAACCCCAGTACTTAACTATGGTTACACCTTC
TRBJ2-2	-	-	TRBV3-1/TRBV3-2	CASSLYRTGELFF	TGTGCCAGCAGCCTGTACAGGACCGGGGAGCTGTTTTTT
TRBJ2-5	-	-	TRBV7-2	CASSFIPGQEETQYF	TGTGCCAGCAGCTTTATACCGGGACAAGAGGAGACCCAGTACTTC
TRBJ2-5	-	TRBD2	TRBV4-3	CASSQDGTRSGTQYF	TGCGCCAGCAGCCAAGACGGGACTAGGAGTGGGACCCAGTACTTC
TRBJ2-2	-	-	TRBV27	CASSLSGGTGELFF	TGTGCCAGCAGTTTAAGTGGGGGGACCGGGGAGCTGTTTTTT
TRBJ1-2	-	-	TRBV5-1	CASSLDLADYGYTF	TGCGCCAGCAGCTTGGATCTGGCCGACTATGGCTACACCTTC